Only a few counts were recorded for the clone carrying this TCR beta chain. The target antigen is unknown. The sample comes from a study of identical twins. The study, taken as a whole, reports: The analysis was cross-sectional rather than longitudinal within donors.

The trim removed 2 bases at V and 7 bases at J, leaving 27 bases unmatched. The CDR3 length is 22 residues. Germline values: CDR1 SGHVS, CDR2 FNYEAQ. TCRdb independently ran MiXCR on the 5' RACE reads; one entry per CDR3 protein. Among about 810,000 distinct CDR3 sequences listed, 12% were seen once. The same data also contributed to another study, on yellow fever vaccine responses in identical twins.

This TCR was recovered from a woman aged 18-30 years in good health. The specimen was PBMCs. The chain is built from TRBV7-6 and TRBJ2-2; 8 nucleotides align to TRBD1. The chain's CDR3 is CASSLYPSRRQGILEGGGELFF. In DNA, the CDR3 is TGTGCCAGCAGCTTATACCCTAGCCGGCGACAGGGGATCTTGGAAGGGGGCGGGGAGCTGTTTTTT. The full variable domain, in which reference TRBV7-6 and TRBJ2-2 provide the parts outside the CDR3, is GAGVSQSPRYKVTKRGQDVALRCDPISGHVSLYWYRQALGQGPEFLTYFNYEAQQDKSGLPNDRFSAERPEGSISTLTIQRTEQRDSAMYRCASSLYPSRRQGILEGGGELFFGEGSRLTVL.